The 27 T cell receptor beta chains in this list originate from one sample, sequenced in a study of CD8+ T cells in alopecia areata. Sequencing templates came from extracted RNA that was reverse transcribed into cDNA. TCRdb's table, derived via immunoSEQ multiplex PCR, lists solely in-frame clones and lacks some. The sample yields 150,000 to 200,000 clones, about 66% seen once. The source material was CD8+ T cells sorted from blood, sampled at week 0. These receptors all stem from a human donor with alopecia areata.

The chain joins TRBV19 to TRBJ1-1; 12 bases fit TRBD1. The CDR3 contains 15 residues. Germline V gene data show CDR1 as LNHDA and CDR2 as SQIVND (reference sequence). V lost 5 bases and J lost 6; bases outside the gene matches: 7. CDR3 sequence: CASSPGTGGLAEAFF. DNA for the CDR3: TGTGCCAGTAGTCCAGGGACAGGGGGCTTGGCTGAAGCTTTCTTT.

The gene calls are TRBV11-1 and TRBJ1-1, with 7 bases identical to TRBD1. After removal of 5 bases from V and 1 base from J, the junction contained 7 bases not matched to a gene. The CDR3 runs 15 residues. CDR1 is SGHAT, CDR2 FQDESV, per germline (reference sequence). The CDR3 loop reads CASSDRDRPNTEAFF. The CDR3 region has the DNA TGTGCCAGCAGCGACCGGGACAGACCGAACACTGAAGCTTTCTTT.

CDR3 loop: CATSNVRQGNNEQFF. In DNA, the CDR3 is TGTGCCACCAGCAACGTCCGACAGGGAAACAATGAGCAGTTCTTC. The rearrangement links TRBV15 to TRBJ2-1; 7 positions match TRBD1. This CDR3 contains 15 residues. The J segment lost 5 bases and the V segment lost 4 bases, leaving 8 bases of the junction unmatched. Germline loops: CDR1 LNHNV, CDR2 YYDKDF (reference sequence).

The CDR3 loop is CASGRTGPTGELFF. The DNA for the CDR3 is TGCGCCAGCGGGAGGACAGGGCCCACCGGGGAGCTGTTTTTT. The chain employs TRBV10-1 and TRBJ2-2, with TRBD1 matching over 8 bases. The CDR3 totals 14 residues. From germline, CDR1 is WNHNN and CDR2 SYGVQD (reference sequence). V was pared by 8 bases and J by 4 bases, with 6 bases of the junction left unmatched.

This clone has just one count. This chain links TRBV28 with TRBJ1-1; D might be TRBD1 (5 bases). This CDR3 has 16 amino acids. Germline lookup yields CDR1 MDHEN and CDR2 SYDVKM. Trimming removed 1 base from V and 0 bases from J, with 12 bases in between. The CDR3: CASSLFRGRMNTEAFF. In nucleotides, the CDR3 is TGTGCCAGCAGTTTATTTAGGGGTCGGATGAACACTGAAGCTTTCTTT.

V usage is TRBV11-3 and J usage is TRBJ1-4; TRBD1 matches 8 bases. Germline V gives CDR1 SGHNT, CDR2 YENEEA. V was pared by 5 bases and J by 10 bases, with 6 bases of the junction left unmatched. The CDR3 length is 13 residues. The DNA of the CDR3 is TGTGCCAGCAGCCTCGGACAGGGTGGAAAACTGTTTTTT. Translated, it gives CASSLGQGGKLFF.

The chain recombines TRBV4-1 with TRBJ1-2, with D unclear. V was shortened by 1 base and J by 6 bases, with 12 bases between the two germline ends. CDR1 and CDR2 (germline): MGHRA, YSYEKL. The CDR3 spans 14 residues. The chain's CDR3 is CASSQVAQLHGYTF. The DNA for the CDR3 is TGCGCCAGCAGCCAAGTAGCTCAACTCCATGGCTACACCTTC.

This clone occurred a few times. V gene TRBV5-4 combines with J gene TRBJ2-2, with unresolved D. This CDR3 spans 12 amino acids. V lost 4 bases and J lost 3, with 4 bases in between. Germline V gene lookup returns CDR1 SGHNT and CDR2 YYREEE (reference sequence). The CDR3 loop reads CASSADTGELFF. In DNA form, the CDR3 reads TGTGCCAGCAGCGCGGACACCGGGGAGCTGTTTTTT. The full variable domain, with the rest looked up from reference TRBV5-4 and TRBJ2-2, is ETGVTQSPTHLIKTRGQQVTLRCSSQSGHNTVSWYQQALGQGPQFIFQYYREEENGRGNFPPRFSGLQFPNYSSELNVNALELDDSALYLCASSADTGELFFGEGSRLTVL.

This clone has only a few counts. V is TRBV5-1 and J is TRBJ2-1; D uncertain. CDR1 and CDR2 (germline): SGHRS, YFSETQ. Trimming took 1 base from V and 6 from J, leaving 8 bases between them. The length of the CDR3 is 13 residues. The CDR3 nucleotides are TGCGCCAGCAGCTTGAGCGACGGCAATGAGCAGTTCTTC. Residues: CASSLSDGNEQFF.

This chain joins TRBV13 and TRBJ1-5; D not resolved. The germline gives CDR1 PRHDT, CDR2 FYEKMQ (reference sequence). CDR3 length equals 13 residues. Trimming stripped 2 bases from V and 7 bases from J, with 9 bases between. The CDR3 loop reads CASSLSGSQPQHF. In DNA form, the CDR3 reads TGTGCCAGCAGCTTATCTGGGTCCCAGCCCCAGCATTTT.

The chain employs TRBV30 and TRBJ2-1; TRBD1 is a possible D gene (5 bases). Germline V lookup: CDR1 GTSNPN, CDR2 SVGIG (reference sequence). This CDR3 contains 15 residues. V lost 0 bases and J 1 base, leaving 10 bases between the germline ends. The CDR3 nucleotides read TGTGCCTGGAGTGTAGGGGCGTCGTCCTACAATGAGCAGTTCTTC. This translates into CAWSVGASSYNEQFF.

There are a few counts of this clone. CDR3 region: CSVERGGPPGKETQYF. CDR3 DNA: TGCAGCGTTGAAAGGGGGGGACCTCCGGGGAAAGAGACCCAGTACTTC. The chain recombines TRBV29-1 with TRBJ2-5; D might be TRBD2 (7 bases). CDR1 and CDR2 from the germline V gene are SQVTM and ANQGSEA. V lost 2 bases to trimming and J lost 3 bases, with 19 bases between them. The CDR3 runs to 16 residues.

CDR3 DNA sequence: TGTGCCAGCAGCTTAGCTATCACGGACGAGCAGTACTTC. It translates to CASSLAITDEQYF. The genes are TRBV11-2 and TRBJ2-7; D is uncertain. With 1 base removed from V and 5 bases from J, the gap between germline ends came to 9 bases. Germline V gives CDR1 SGHAT, CDR2 FQNNGV. The CDR3 spans 13 residues.

The chain employs TRBV6-5 and TRBJ2-7, with D unclear. Germline CDR1 and CDR2: MNHEY and SVGAGI. Trimming took 2 bases from V and 2 from J, leaving 13 bases between them. The CDR3 loop spans 15 amino acids. CDR3 DNA sequence: TGTGCCAGCAGTTACCGGGCCGACGGCGCCTACGAGCAGTACTTC. Protein product: CASSYRADGAYEQYF.

The chain combines TRBV7-9 with TRBJ2-2; D remains ambiguous. Trimming cost V 1 base and J 1 base, with 4 bases left between them. In germline, CDR1 is SEHNR, CDR2 FQNEAQ (reference sequence). This CDR3 spans 14 amino acids. The CDR3 DNA is TGTGCCAGCAGCTTAGGAGGGAACACCGGGGAGCTGTTTTTT. It encodes CASSLGGNTGELFF.

The chain carries TRBV15 and TRBJ2-2, with D maybe TRBD1 (6 bases). CDR3 length: 17 amino acids. V dropped 0 bases and J dropped 7 bases, with 18 bases sitting between them. Germline CDR1 LNHNV, CDR2 YYDKDF (reference sequence). As DNA, the CDR3 is TGTGCCACCAGCAGAGATCAGGGACACGCACTGGGCGGGGAGCTGTTTTTT. Its translation: CATSRDQGHALGGELFF.

The chain employs TRBV10-3 and TRBJ1-2; no clear D. This CDR3 region has 14 residues. V lost 2 bases and J 2 bases, leaving 9 bases between the germline ends. CDR1 and CDR2 (germline): ENHRY, SYGVKD. The CDR3 nucleotides are TGTGCCATCAGTGAGAGTTCGGCAAACTATGGCTACACCTTC. It is translated as CAISESSANYGYTF.

V is TRBV7-9 and J is TRBJ1-5; a possible D gene is TRBD1 (5 bases). Germline V gene sequence: CDR1 SEHNR, CDR2 FQNEAQ (reference sequence). The ends were cut back, 5 bases at V and 6 bases at J, with 8 bases in the middle. The CDR3 covers 12 residues. The CDR3 DNA reads as TGTGCCAGCAGCATTGGGGGTCAGCCCCAGCATTTT. Amino acids: CASSIGGQPQHF.

The J gene is TRBJ1-5, the V gene TRBV5-1; D gene ambiguous. This CDR3 comprises 14 residues. Germline loops: CDR1 SGHRS, CDR2 YFSETQ. Trimming shortened V by 0 bases and J by 2 bases, and 6 bases separated the two germline ends. Written as DNA, the CDR3 is TGCGCCAGCAGCTTGGCGGCAGGCAATCAGCCCCAGCATTTT. Translation: CASSLAAGNQPQHF.

This clone showed up just a few times. V usage is TRBV9 and J usage is TRBJ1-2, with 9 positions matching TRBD1. Germline lookup yields CDR1 SGDLS and CDR2 YYNGEE. The length of the CDR3 is 15 residues. Trimming took 4 bases from V and 6 from J; bases not matched to a gene: 10. CDR3 protein: CASSPGSGTGNGYTF. The CDR3 coding sequence is TGTGCCAGCAGCCCCGGTTCCGGGACAGGGAATGGCTACACCTTC.

CDR3 in amino acids: CASSLVTENTGELFF. CDR3 nucleotides: TGTGCCAGCAGCTTAGTTACGGAAAACACCGGGGAGCTGTTTTTT. This sequence joins TRBV7-9 and TRBJ2-2; the D is unclear. Trimming shortened V by 1 base and J by 2 bases, and 8 bases separated the two germline ends. CDR1 is SEHNR, CDR2 FQNEAQ, per germline (reference sequence). This CDR3 region has 15 residues.

CDR3 amino acids: CASGYPGGDSGANVLTF. The CDR3 region has the DNA TGTGCCAGCGGATACCCAGGGGGCGACTCTGGGGCCAACGTCCTGACTTTC. The genes are TRBV25-1 and TRBJ2-6; 8 positions match TRBD1. The CDR3 runs 17 residues. The trim removed 8 bases at V and 0 bases at J, leaving 9 bases unmatched. From germline, CDR1 is MGHDK and CDR2 SYGVNS.

This clone is a singleton in its sample. The V call is TRBV19, the J call TRBJ2-1; D perhaps matches TRBD2 (7 bases). Germline V gene sequence: CDR1 LNHDA, CDR2 SQIVND (reference sequence). The CDR3 is made up of 14 amino acids. With 9 bases removed from V and 0 bases from J, the gap between germline ends came to 12 bases. The DNA for the CDR3 is TGTGCCAGCAAAAGGGGGGGCTCCTACAATGAGCAGTTCTTC. Translated: CASKRGGSYNEQFF.

V is TRBV30 and J is TRBJ2-5; the D gene is possibly TRBD1 (6 bases). V lost 6 bases, J lost 2 bases, and 13 bases lay in between. CDR3 size: 13 residues. CDR1 is GTSNPN and CDR2 is SVGIG in the germline V gene (reference sequence). The CDR3 nucleotides read TGTGCCTGTTTATGTGGACAGCAAGAGACCCAGTACTTC. Translation: CACLCGQQETQYF.

V and J are TRBV2 and TRBJ2-1; 9 nucleotides match TRBD1. The CDR3 totals 13 residues. J was trimmed by 7 bases and V by 10 bases; bases with no gene match: 8. The germline V gene encodes CDR1 SNHLY and CDR2 FYNNEI. CDR3 region: CATISDRGNEQFF. The DNA for the CDR3 is TGTGCCACCATAAGCGACAGGGGGAATGAGCAGTTCTTC.

The chain recombines TRBV13 with TRBJ2-5, with TRBD1 as a possible D gene (6 bases). V dropped 3 bases and J dropped 4 bases, with 9 bases sitting between them. CDR1 is PRHDT and CDR2 is FYEKMQ in the germline V gene (reference sequence). This CDR3 is 13 amino acids long. The DNA of the CDR3 is TGTGCCAGCAGCTTGAGGGGGAGAGAGACCCAGTACTTC. It is translated as CASSLRGRETQYF.

The chain links TRBV4-1 to TRBJ2-7, with TRBD1 matching over 7 bases. V lost 3 bases to trimming and J lost 2 bases; unmatched junction nucleotides: 4. The CDR3 is 14 residues long. Germline lookup yields CDR1 MGHRA and CDR2 YSYEKL. CDR3 DNA: TGCGCCAGCAGCCAGACACAGGGGACCTACGAGCAGTACTTC. Encoded protein: CASSQTQGTYEQYF.